The source of this TCR beta chain is a study of chemoradiotherapy in HPV16-positive cancers. Over chemoradiotherapy, repertoires were sampled more than once. Germline CDR1 reads SQVTM; CDR2 reads ANQGSEA. Trimming left V 6 bases short and J 2 bases short, with 8 bases between. CDR3 length: 13 residues. The protocol was immunoSEQ multiplex PCR, while the TCRdb copy is restricted to in-frame clones and leaves out a portion. The sample lists around 15,000 clones, 70% to 90% seen once, with around 3.8% in the top ten. Sequenced material: blood, taken from a patient who underwent chemoradiotherapy. This clonotype was sampled from a human donor with HPV-associated anogenital cancer. The gene calls are TRBV29-1 and TRBJ2-6; TRBD1 is a possible D gene (5 bases). This chain's CDR3 is CSVSDTGANVLTF. DNA of the CDR3: TGCAGCGTCTCGGACACTGGGGCCAACGTCCTGACTTTC.